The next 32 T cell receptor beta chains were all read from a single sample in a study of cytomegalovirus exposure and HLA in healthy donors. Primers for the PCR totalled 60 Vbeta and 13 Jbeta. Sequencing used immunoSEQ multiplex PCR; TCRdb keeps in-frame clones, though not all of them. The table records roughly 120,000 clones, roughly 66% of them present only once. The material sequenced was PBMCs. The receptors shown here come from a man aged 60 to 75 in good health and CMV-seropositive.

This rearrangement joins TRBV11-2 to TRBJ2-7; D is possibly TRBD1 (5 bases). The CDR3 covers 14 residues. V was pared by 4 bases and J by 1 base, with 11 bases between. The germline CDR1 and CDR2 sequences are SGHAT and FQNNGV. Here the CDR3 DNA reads TGTGCCAGCAGCTCTAAGGGGAATTCCTACGAGCAGTACTTC. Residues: CASSSKGNSYEQYF. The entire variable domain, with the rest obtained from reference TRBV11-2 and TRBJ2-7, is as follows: EAGVAQSPRYKIIEKRQSVAFWCNPISGHATLYWYQQILGQGPKLLIQFQNNGVVDDSQLPKDRFSAERLKGVDSTLKIQPAKLEDSAVYLCASSSKGNSYEQYFGPGTRLTVT.

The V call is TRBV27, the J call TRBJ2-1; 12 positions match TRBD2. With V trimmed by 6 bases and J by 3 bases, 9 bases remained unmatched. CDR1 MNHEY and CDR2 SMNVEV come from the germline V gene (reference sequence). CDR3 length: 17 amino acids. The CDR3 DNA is TGTGCCAGCAGGACTAGCGGGGGCTCCCCTCTCTACAATGAGCAGTTCTTC. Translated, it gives CASRTSGGSPLYNEQFF.

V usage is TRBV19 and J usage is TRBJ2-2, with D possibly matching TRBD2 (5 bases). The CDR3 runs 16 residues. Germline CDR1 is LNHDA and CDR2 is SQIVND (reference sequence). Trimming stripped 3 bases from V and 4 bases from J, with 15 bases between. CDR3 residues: CASSIGGARGTGELFF. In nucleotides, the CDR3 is TGTGCCAGTAGTATCGGAGGAGCTCGGGGCACCGGGGAGCTGTTTTTT.

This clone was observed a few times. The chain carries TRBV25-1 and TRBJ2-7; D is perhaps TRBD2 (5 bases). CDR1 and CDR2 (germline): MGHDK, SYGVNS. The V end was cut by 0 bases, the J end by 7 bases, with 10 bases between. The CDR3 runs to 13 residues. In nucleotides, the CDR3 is TGTGCCAGCAGTGAATACGGACGGAGGGAGCAGTACTTC. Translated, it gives CASSEYGRREQYF.

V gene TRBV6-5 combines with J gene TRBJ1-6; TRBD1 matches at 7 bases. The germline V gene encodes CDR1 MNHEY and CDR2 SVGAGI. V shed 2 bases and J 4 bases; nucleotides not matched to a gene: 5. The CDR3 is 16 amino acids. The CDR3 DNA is TGTGCCAGCAGTTACAGAGGGGGCGATTATAATTCACCCCTCCACTTT. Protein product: CASSYRGGDYNSPLHF.

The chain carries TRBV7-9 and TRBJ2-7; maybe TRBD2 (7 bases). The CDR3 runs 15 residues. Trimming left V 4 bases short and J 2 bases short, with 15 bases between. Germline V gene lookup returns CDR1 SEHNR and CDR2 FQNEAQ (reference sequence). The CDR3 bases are TGTGCCAGCAGCTCAGATAGGGGGGGGGCCTACGAGCAGTACTTC. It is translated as CASSSDRGGAYEQYF.

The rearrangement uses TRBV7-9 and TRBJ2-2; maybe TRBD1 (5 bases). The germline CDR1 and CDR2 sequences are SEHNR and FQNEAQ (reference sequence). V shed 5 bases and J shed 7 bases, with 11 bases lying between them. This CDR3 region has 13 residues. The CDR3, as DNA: TGTGCCAGCAGCCGCAGGGAATTCGGGGAGCTGTTTTTT. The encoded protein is CASSRREFGELFF.

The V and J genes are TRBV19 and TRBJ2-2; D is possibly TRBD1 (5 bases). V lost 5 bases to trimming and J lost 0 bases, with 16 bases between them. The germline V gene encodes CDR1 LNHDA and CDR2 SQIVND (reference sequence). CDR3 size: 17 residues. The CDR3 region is CASSAPRQRANTGELFF. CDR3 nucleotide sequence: TGTGCCAGTAGTGCCCCCCGACAGAGAGCGAACACCGGGGAGCTGTTTTTT.

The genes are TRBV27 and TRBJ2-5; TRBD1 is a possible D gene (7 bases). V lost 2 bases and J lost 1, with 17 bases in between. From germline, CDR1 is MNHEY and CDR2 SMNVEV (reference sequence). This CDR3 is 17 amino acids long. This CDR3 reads CASSLKWRGQIQETQYF. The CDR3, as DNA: TGTGCCAGCAGTTTAAAATGGAGGGGACAGATCCAAGAGACCCAGTACTTC.

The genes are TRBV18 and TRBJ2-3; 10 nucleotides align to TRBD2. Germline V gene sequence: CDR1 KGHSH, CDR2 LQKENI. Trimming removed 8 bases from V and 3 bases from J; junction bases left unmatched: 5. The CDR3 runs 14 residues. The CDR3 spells CASTLAGVTDTQYF. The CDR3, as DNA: TGTGCCAGCACCCTAGCGGGGGTAACAGATACGCAGTATTTT.

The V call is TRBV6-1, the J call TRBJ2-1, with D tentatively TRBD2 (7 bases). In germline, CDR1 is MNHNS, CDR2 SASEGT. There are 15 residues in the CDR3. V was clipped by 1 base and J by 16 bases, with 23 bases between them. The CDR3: CASSEGVLQGGNGFF. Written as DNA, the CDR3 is TGTGCCAGCAGTGAAGGCGTCCTACAGGGAGGGAATGGTTTCTTC.

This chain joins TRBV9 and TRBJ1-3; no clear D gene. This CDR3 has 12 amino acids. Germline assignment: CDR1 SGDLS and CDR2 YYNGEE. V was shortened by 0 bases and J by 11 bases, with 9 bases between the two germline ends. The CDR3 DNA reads TGTGCCAGCAGCGTAGGGGGAGGAGCCATATATTTT. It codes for CASSVGGGAIYF.

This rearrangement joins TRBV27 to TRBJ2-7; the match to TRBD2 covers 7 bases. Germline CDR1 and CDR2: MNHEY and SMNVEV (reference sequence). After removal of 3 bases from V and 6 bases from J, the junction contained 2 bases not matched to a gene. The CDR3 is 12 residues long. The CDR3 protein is CASSLGGPEQYF. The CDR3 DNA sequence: TGTGCCAGCAGTTTGGGAGGGCCCGAGCAGTACTTC.

The CDR3 here is CASRVTGQGDTEAFF. Written as DNA, the CDR3 is TGCGCCAGCAGAGTTACCGGGCAGGGGGACACTGAAGCTTTCTTT. This chain links TRBV5-1 with TRBJ1-1, with 7 bases lining up with TRBD1. Germline V lookup: CDR1 SGHRS, CDR2 YFSETQ. CDR3 length equals 15 residues. V lost 5 bases, J lost 3 bases, and 10 bases stayed unmatched.

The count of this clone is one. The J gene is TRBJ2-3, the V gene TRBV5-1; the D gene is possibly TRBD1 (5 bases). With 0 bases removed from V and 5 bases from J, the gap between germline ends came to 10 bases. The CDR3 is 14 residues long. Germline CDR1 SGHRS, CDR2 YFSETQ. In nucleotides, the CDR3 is TGCGCCAGCAGCTTGGGTCAGCAGGGAGATACGCAGTATTTT. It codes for CASSLGQQGDTQYF.

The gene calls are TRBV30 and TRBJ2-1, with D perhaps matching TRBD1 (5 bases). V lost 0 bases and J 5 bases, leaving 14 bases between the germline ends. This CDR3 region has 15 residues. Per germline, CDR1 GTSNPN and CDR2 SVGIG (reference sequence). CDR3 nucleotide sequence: TGTGCCTGGAGTGTATCACGACAGAGGAACAATGAGCAGTTCTTC. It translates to CAWSVSRQRNNEQFF.

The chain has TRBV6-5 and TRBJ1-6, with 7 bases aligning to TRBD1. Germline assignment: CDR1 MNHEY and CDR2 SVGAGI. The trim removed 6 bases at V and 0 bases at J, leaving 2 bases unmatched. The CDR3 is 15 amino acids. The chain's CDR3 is CASRRDSSYNSPLHF. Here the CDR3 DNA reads TGTGCCAGCAGAAGGGACAGCTCCTATAATTCACCCCTCCACTTT.

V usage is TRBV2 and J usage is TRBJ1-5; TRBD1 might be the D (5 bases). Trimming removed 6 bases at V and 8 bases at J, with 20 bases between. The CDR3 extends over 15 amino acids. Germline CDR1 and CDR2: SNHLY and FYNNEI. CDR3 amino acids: CASSAPGGPGEPQHF. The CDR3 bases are TGTGCCAGCAGCGCCCCGGGGGGTCCTGGGGAGCCCCAGCATTTT.

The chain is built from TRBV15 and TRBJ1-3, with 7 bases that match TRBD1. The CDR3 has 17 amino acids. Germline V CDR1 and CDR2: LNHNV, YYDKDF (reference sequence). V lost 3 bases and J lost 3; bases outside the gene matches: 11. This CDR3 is CATSRSVGTDYGNTIYF. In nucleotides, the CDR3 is TGTGCCACCAGCAGGTCGGTTGGGACAGATTATGGAAACACCATATATTTT. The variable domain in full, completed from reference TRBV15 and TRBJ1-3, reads DAMVIQNPRYQVTQFGKPVTLSCSQTLNHNVMYWYQQKSSQAPKLLFHYYDKDFNNEADTPDNFQSRRPNTSFCFLDIRSPGLGDTAMYLCATSRSVGTDYGNTIYFGEGSWLTVV.

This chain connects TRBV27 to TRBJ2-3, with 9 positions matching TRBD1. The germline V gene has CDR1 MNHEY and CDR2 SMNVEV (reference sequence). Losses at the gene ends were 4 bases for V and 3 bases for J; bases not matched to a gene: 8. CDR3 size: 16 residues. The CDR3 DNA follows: TGTGCCAGCAGTTCCCCTAGGGACAGGGCAACAGATACGCAGTATTTT. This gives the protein CASSSPRDRATDTQYF.

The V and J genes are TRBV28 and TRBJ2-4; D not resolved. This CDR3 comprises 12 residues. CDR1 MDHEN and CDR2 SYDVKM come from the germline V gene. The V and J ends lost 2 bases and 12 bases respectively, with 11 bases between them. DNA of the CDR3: TGTGCCAGCAGTTTAGGGCAGGAAACTCAGTACTTC. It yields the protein CASSLGQETQYF.

The DNA of the CDR3 is TGTGCCAGCAGTGTCCGACAGACCTATGGCTACACCTTC. As protein: CASSVRQTYGYTF. This chain connects TRBV2 to TRBJ1-2, with D perhaps matching TRBD1 (5 bases). Germline CDR1 reads SNHLY; CDR2 reads FYNNEI. V lost 4 bases and J 4 bases, leaving 10 bases between the germline ends. The CDR3 length is 13 residues.

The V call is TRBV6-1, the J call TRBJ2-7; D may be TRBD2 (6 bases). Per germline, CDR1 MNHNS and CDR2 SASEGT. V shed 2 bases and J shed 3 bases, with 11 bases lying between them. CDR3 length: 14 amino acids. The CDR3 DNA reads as TGTGCCAGCAGTGAACTGGAGGGAAACTACGAGCAGTACTTC. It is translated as CASSELEGNYEQYF.

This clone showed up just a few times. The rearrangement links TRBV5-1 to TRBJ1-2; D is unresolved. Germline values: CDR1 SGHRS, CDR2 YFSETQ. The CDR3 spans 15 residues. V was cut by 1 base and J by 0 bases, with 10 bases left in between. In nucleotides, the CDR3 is TGCGCCAGCAGCTTGTCAGGAGGGTCTAACTATGGCTACACCTTC. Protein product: CASSLSGGSNYGYTF. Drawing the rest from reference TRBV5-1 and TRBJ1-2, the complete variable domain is KAGVTQTPRYLIKTRGQQVTLSCSPISGHRSVSWYQQTPGQGLQFLFEYFSETQRNKGNFPGRFSGRQFSNSRSEMNVSTLELGDSALYLCASSLSGGSNYGYTFGSGTRLTVV.

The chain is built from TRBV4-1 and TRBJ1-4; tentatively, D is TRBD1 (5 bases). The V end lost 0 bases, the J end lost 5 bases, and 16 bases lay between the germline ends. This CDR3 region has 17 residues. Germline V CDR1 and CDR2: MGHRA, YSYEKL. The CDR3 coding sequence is TGCGCCAGCAGCCAAGAGAGGACACCAATTTACAATGAAAAACTGTTTTTT. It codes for CASSQERTPIYNEKLFF.

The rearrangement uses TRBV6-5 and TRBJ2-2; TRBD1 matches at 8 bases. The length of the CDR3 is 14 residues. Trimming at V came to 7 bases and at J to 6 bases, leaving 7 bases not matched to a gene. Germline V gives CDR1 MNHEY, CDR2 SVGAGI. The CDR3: CASTRTGFSGELFF. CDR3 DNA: TGTGCCAGCACGCGGACAGGGTTTTCCGGGGAGCTGTTTTTT.

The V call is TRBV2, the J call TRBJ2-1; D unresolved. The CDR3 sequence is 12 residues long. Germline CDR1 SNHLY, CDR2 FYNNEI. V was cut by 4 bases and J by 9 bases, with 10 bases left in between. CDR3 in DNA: TGTGCCAGCAGTGCTGAGTACTCTGAGCAGTTCTTC. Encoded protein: CASSAEYSEQFF.

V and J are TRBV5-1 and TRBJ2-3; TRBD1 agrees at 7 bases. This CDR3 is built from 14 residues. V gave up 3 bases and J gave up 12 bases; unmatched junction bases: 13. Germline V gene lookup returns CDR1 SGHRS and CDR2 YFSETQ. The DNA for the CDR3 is TGCGCCAGCAGCTCGATAAGAGTACAGGGGACACAGTATTTT. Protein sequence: CASSSIRVQGTQYF.

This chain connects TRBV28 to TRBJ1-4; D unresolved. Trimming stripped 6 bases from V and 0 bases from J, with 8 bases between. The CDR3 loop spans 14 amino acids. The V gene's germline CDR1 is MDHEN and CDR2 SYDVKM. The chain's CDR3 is CASSQAATNEKLFF. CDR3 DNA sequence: TGTGCCAGCAGCCAGGCCGCAACTAATGAAAAACTGTTTTTT.

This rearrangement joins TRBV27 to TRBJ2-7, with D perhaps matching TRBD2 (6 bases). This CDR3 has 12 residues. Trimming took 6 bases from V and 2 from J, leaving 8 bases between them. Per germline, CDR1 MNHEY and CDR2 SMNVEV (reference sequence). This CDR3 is CASSRGAYEQYF. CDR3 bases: TGTGCCAGCAGCCGCGGGGCCTACGAGCAGTACTTC.

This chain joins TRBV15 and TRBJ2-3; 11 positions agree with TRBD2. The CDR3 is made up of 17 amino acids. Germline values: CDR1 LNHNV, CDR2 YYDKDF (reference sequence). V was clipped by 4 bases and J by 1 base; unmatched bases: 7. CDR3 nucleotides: TGTGCCACCAGCACCCGATTACTAGCGGGAGGCACAGATACGCAGTATTTT. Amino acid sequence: CATSTRLLAGGTDTQYF.

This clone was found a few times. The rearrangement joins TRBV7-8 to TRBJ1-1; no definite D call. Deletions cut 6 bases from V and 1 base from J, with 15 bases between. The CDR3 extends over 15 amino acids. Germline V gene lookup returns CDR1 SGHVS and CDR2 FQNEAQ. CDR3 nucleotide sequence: TGTGCCAGCAGAAACGCGCGGAGGGAGAACACTGAAGCTTTCTTT. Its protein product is CASRNARRENTEAFF.